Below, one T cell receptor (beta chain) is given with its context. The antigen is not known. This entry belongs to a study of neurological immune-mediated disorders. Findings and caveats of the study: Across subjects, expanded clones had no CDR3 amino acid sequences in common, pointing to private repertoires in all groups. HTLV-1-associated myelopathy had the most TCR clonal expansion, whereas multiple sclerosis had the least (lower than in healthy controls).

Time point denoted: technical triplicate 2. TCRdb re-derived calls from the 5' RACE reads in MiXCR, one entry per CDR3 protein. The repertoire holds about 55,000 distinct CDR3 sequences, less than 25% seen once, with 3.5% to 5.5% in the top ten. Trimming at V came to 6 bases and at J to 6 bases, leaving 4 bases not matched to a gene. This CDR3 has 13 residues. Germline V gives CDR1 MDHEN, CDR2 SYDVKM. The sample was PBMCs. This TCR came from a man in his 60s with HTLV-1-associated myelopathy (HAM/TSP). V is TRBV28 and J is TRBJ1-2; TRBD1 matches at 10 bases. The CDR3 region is CASRIGTGDGYTF. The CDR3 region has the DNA TGTGCCAGCAGGATCGGGACAGGGGATGGCTACACCTTC.